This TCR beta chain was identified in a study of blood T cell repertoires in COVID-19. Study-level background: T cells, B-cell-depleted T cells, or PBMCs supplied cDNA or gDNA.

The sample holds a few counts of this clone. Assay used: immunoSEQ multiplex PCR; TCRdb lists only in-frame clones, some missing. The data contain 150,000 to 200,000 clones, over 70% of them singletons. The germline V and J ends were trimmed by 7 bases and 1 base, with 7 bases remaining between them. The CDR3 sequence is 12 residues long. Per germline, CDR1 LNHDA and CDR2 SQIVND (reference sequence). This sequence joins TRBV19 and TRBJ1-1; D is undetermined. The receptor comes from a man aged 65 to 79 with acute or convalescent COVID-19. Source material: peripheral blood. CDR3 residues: CASNFANTEAFF. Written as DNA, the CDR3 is TGTGCCAGTAACTTCGCGAACACTGAAGCTTTCTTT.